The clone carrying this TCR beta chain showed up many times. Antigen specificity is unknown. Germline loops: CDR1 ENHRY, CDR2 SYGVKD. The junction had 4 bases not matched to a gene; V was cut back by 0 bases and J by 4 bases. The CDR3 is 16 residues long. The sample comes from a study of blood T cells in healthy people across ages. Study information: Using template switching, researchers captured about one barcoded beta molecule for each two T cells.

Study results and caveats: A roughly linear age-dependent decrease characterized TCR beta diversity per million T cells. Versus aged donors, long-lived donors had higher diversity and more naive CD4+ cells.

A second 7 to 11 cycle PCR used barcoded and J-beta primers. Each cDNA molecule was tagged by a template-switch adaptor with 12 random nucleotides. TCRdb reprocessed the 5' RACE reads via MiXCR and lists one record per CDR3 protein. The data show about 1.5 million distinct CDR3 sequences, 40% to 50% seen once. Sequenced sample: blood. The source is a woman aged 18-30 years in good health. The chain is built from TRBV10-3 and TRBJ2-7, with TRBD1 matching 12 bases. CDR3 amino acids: CAISESGDRGLYEQYF. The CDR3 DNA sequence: TGTGCCATCAGTGAGTCGGGGGACAGGGGGCTTTACGAGCAGTACTTC.